Below are 16 T cell receptor beta chains sequenced from a single sample in a study of cytomegalovirus exposure and HLA in healthy donors. Primers included in the PCR were 60 Vbeta and 13 Jbeta primers. Assay used: immunoSEQ multiplex PCR; TCRdb lists only in-frame clones, some missing. The table includes about 94,000 clones, under 85% detected once. Input material: PBMCs. Receptors were obtained from a male donor in good health and CMV-seronegative.

This clone was counted a single time. In DNA, the CDR3 is TGTGCCAGCAGCGTAGACTCACTAGCCAAAAACATTCAGTACTTC. Translated, it gives CASSVDSLAKNIQYF. The chain couples TRBV9 to TRBJ2-4; D not resolved. CDR1 is SGDLS, CDR2 YYNGEE, per germline. The CDR3 spans 15 residues. Trimming took 0 bases from V and 0 from J, leaving 7 bases between them. Complete variable domain (other parts from reference TRBV9 and TRBJ2-4): DSGVTQTPKHLITATGQRVTLRCSPRSGDLSVYWYQQSLDQGLQFLIQYYNGEERAKGNILERFSAQQFPDLHSELNLSSLELGDSALYFCASSVDSLAKNIQYFGAGTRLSVL.

This chain connects TRBV11-2 to TRBJ1-1; TRBD1 aligns across 10 bases. The V gene end was trimmed by 5 bases and the J gene end by 11 bases; junction bases not matched to a gene: 11. The CDR3 loop spans 14 amino acids. Germline CDR1 SGHAT, CDR2 FQNNGV. The CDR3 sequence: CASSPIDRGLRAFF. The CDR3 DNA sequence: TGTGCCAGCAGCCCTATCGACAGGGGGCTACGGGCTTTCTTT.

The chain couples TRBV11-2 to TRBJ1-4; no definite D call. The CDR3 spans 15 residues. Trimming took off 2 bases at V and 8 bases at J, with 15 bases between the two ends. Germline V gene lookup returns CDR1 SGHAT and CDR2 FQNNGV. The DNA of the CDR3 is TGTGCCAGCAGCTTACCCGGGTCGGGTGGAGAAAAACTGTTTTTT. Protein: CASSLPGSGGEKLFF. Complete variable domain (other parts from reference TRBV11-2 and TRBJ1-4): EAGVAQSPRYKIIEKRQSVAFWCNPISGHATLYWYQQILGQGPKLLIQFQNNGVVDDSQLPKDRFSAERLKGVDSTLKIQPAKLEDSAVYLCASSLPGSGGEKLFFGSGTQLSVL.

The genes are TRBV19 and TRBJ1-2; 7 bases agree with TRBD1. This CDR3 region has 12 residues. The germline V gene has CDR1 LNHDA and CDR2 SQIVND (reference sequence). The V segment lost 7 bases and the J segment 5 bases; nucleotides outside the gene matches: 4. The CDR3 coding sequence is TGTGCCAGTACTGACAGGGTTTATGGCTACACCTTC. Translated: CASTDRVYGYTF.

As DNA, the CDR3 is TGTGCCAGCAGCTCTATCCGGGACAGCTCCTACAATGAGCAGTTCTTC. Protein product: CASSSIRDSSYNEQFF. The genes are TRBV7-9 and TRBJ2-1; 7 bases map to TRBD1. Trimming at V came to 4 bases and at J to 0 bases, leaving 6 bases not matched to a gene. The CDR3 extends over 16 amino acids. Per germline, CDR1 SEHNR and CDR2 FQNEAQ (reference sequence).

The gene calls are TRBV9 and TRBJ2-7; 7 bases align to TRBD1. J gave up 0 bases and V 4 bases, and 7 bases lay outside the gene matches. The germline CDR1 and CDR2 sequences are SGDLS and YYNGEE. The CDR3 runs to 15 residues. Here the CDR3 DNA reads TGTGCCAGCAGCCCTCGACAGGGACCCTCCTACGAGCAGTACTTC. As protein: CASSPRQGPSYEQYF.

The gene calls are TRBV7-9 and TRBJ2-7, with 9 nucleotides matching TRBD1. This CDR3 is built from 15 residues. Germline V CDR1 and CDR2: SEHNR, FQNEAQ (reference sequence). J gave up 3 bases and V 2 bases, and 5 bases lay outside the gene matches. CDR3 residues: CASSLSDRGSYEQYF. For the CDR3, the DNA is TGTGCCAGCAGCTTATCGGACAGGGGAAGCTACGAGCAGTACTTC.

This clone was seen a few times. The chain employs TRBV7-2 and TRBJ2-3, with D tentatively TRBD2 (5 bases). Germline V gene sequence: CDR1 SGHTA, CDR2 FQGNSA. The CDR3 runs 16 residues. Trimming cost V 5 bases and J 3 bases, with 18 bases left between them. This chain's CDR3 is CASSRTRTRGTDTQYF. The DNA for the CDR3 is TGTGCCAGCAGCCGGACCCGCACCCGGGGTACAGATACGCAGTATTTT.

This clone has only one observation. The V and J genes are TRBV4-3 and TRBJ2-3; possibly TRBD2 for D (6 bases). The germline gives CDR1 LGHNA, CDR2 YSLEER. The CDR3 loop spans 15 amino acids. The V end lost 1 base, the J end lost 2 bases, and 10 bases lay between the germline ends. Written as DNA, the CDR3 is TGCGCCAGCAGCCAAGGACCGGGACTCACAGATACGCAGTATTTT. Protein sequence: CASSQGPGLTDTQYF.

The chain joins TRBV7-6 to TRBJ1-4; D possibly corresponds to TRBD1 (6 bases). This CDR3 is 12 amino acids long. Per the germline V gene, CDR1 is SGHVS and CDR2 is FNYEAQ. V was cut by 8 bases and J by 8 bases, with 12 bases left in between. The CDR3 sequence is CASAQDREKLFF. In DNA, the CDR3 is TGTGCCAGCGCCCAAGACAGGGAAAAACTGTTTTTT.

This chain connects TRBV9 to TRBJ1-1; 9 bases line up with TRBD1. Trimming cost V 0 bases and J 4 bases; bases outside gene matches: 7. There are 16 residues in the CDR3. Germline-derived CDR1 and CDR2 are SGDLS and YYNGEE. The DNA of the CDR3 is TGTGCCAGCAGCGTAGCTGGTTCGGACAGGGGCACTGAAGCTTTCTTT. Its protein product is CASSVAGSDRGTEAFF.

This sequence joins TRBV5-8 and TRBJ2-6; possibly TRBD1 for D (5 bases). The CDR3 is made up of 18 amino acids. The V gene lost 0 bases and the J gene lost 0 bases, with 13 bases spanning the gap. The V gene's germline CDR1 is SGHTS and CDR2 YDEGEE. This chain's CDR3 is CASSLAATADSGANVLTF. In DNA form, the CDR3 reads TGTGCCAGCAGCTTGGCCGCGACAGCCGACTCTGGGGCCAACGTCCTGACTTTC.

The genes are TRBV29-1 and TRBJ2-1; 7 bases agree with TRBD2. Trimming removed 4 bases from V and 0 bases from J; junction bases left unmatched: 12. CDR3 size: 17 residues. Germline V gene lookup returns CDR1 SQVTM and CDR2 ANQGSEA. The CDR3 reads CSVGRGWEGSSYNEQFF. The CDR3 DNA reads as TGCAGCGTTGGTAGGGGTTGGGAGGGGAGCTCCTACAATGAGCAGTTCTTC.

In its sample, this clone was seen a few times. The chain combines TRBV19 with TRBJ2-2; TRBD1 aligns across 8 bases. Trimming took 6 bases from V and 4 from J; bases not matched to a gene: 10. This CDR3 spans 16 amino acids. CDR1 is LNHDA and CDR2 is SQIVND in the germline V gene (reference sequence). The CDR3 reads CASSTTRGQGTGELFF. The CDR3 nucleotides are TGTGCCAGTAGCACCACCAGGGGGCAGGGCACCGGGGAGCTGTTTTTT.

The chain couples TRBV9 to TRBJ1-1, with TRBD1 matching 7 bases. J gave up 2 bases and V 3 bases, and 7 bases lay outside the gene matches. Per germline, CDR1 SGDLS and CDR2 YYNGEE. This CDR3 has 15 amino acids. The CDR3 bases are TGTGCCAGCAGCGCCATGGGACAGATTAACACTGAAGCTTTCTTT. It codes for CASSAMGQINTEAFF.

The J gene is TRBJ1-4, the V gene TRBV28; D gene unclear. The germline V gene encodes CDR1 MDHEN and CDR2 SYDVKM. The CDR3 has 12 amino acids. Deletions cut 6 bases from V and 4 bases from J, with 6 bases between. CDR3 amino acids: CASRIRNEKLFF. As DNA, the CDR3 is TGTGCCAGCAGAATCCGTAATGAAAAACTGTTTTTT.